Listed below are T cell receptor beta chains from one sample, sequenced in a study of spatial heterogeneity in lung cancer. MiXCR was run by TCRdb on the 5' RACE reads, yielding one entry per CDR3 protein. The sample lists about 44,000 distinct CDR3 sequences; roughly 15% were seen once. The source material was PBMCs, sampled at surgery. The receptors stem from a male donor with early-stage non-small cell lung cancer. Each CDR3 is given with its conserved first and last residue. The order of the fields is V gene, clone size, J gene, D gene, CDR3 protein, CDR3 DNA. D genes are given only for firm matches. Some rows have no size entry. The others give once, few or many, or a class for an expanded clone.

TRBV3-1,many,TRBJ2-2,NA,CASSQDSVASGELFF,TGTGCCAGCAGCCAAGATTCTGTTGCTTCCGGGGAGCTGTTTTTT
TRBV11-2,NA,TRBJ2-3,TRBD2,CASSFSRASGGQTQYF,TGTGCCAGCAGCTTTTCTAGGGCTAGCGGGGGGCAAACGCAGTATTTT
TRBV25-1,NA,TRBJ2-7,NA,CASSSGYEQYF,TGTGCCAGCAGTTCCGGGTACGAGCAGTACTTC
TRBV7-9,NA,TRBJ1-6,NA,CASSLGALGTSTF,TGTGCCAGCAGCTTAGGGGCCCTCGGGACCTCTACTTTT
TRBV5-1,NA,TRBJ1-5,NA,CASSLRGGENQPQHF,TGCGCCAGCAGCTTGCGGGGGGGCGAAAATCAGCCCCAGCATTTT
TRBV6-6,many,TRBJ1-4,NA,CASSYLGVRGTNEKLFF,TGTGCCAGCAGTTACTTGGGAGTCCGAGGAACTAATGAAAAACTGTTTTTT
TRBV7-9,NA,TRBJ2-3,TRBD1,CASSSRTGAGVTDTQYF,TGTGCCAGCAGCTCCCGCACAGGGGCTGGAGTTACAGATACGCAGTATTTT
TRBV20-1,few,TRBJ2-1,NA,CSATSLYNEQFF,TGCAGTGCCACGTCGCTCTACAATGAGCAGTTCTTC
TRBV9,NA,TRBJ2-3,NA,CASTTSGAPSITDTQYF,TGTGCCAGCACCACTTCCGGGGCCCCCAGTATTACAGATACGCAGTATTTT
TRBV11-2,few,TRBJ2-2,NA,CASSLEEANTGELFF,TGTGCCAGCAGCTTGGAGGAAGCGAACACCGGGGAGCTGTTTTTT
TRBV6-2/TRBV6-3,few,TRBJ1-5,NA,CASSRGGTPNQPQHF,TGTGCCAGCAGTCGCGGTGGGACACCGAATCAGCCCCAGCATTTT
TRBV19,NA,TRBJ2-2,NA,CASSEVPGRKSGELFF,TGTGCCAGTAGTGAGGTCCCGGGACGGAAGTCCGGGGAGCTGTTTTTT
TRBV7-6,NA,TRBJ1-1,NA,CASSLEPQDTEAFF,TGTGCCAGCAGCTTAGAGCCCCAGGATACTGAAGCTTTCTTT
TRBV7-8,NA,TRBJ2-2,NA,CASTSPQSGELFF,TGTGCCAGCACCTCCCCTCAGTCCGGGGAGCTGTTTTTT
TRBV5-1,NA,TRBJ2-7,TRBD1,CASSWMDRGDEQYF,TGCGCCAGCAGCTGGATGGACAGGGGCGACGAGCAGTACTTC